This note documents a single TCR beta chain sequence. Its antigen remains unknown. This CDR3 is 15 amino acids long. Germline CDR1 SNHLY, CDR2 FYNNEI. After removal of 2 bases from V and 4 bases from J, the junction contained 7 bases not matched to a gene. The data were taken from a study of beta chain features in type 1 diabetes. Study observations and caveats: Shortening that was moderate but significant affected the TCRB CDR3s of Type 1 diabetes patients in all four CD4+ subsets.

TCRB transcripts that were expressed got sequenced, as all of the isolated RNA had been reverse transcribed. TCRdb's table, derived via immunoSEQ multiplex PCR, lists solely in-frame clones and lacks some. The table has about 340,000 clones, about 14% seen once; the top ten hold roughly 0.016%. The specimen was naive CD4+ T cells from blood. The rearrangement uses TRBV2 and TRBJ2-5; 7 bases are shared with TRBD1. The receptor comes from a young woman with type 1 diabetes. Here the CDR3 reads CASSENTGVGETQYF. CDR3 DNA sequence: TGTGCCAGCAGTGAAAATACAGGGGTGGGAGAGACCCAGTACTTC.